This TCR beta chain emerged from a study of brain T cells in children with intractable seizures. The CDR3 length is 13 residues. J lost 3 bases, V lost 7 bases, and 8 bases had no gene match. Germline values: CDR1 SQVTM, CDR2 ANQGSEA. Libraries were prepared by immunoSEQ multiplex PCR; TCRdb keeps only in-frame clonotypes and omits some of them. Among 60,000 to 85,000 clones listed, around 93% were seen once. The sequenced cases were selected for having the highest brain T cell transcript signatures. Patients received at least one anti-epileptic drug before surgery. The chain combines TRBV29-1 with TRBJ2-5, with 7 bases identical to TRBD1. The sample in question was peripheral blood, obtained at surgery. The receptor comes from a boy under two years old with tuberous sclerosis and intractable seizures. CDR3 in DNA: TGCAGCGACCGGGACAGCTTGAAAGAGACCCAGTACTTC. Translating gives CSDRDSLKETQYF.